A selection of T cell receptor beta chains follows, all from one sample in a study of T-cell reconstitution after alpha-beta-depleted transplantation in children. MiXCR, run by TCRdb on the PCR reads, gives a single entry per CDR3 protein. The data contain 700,000 to 950,000 distinct CDR3 sequences, 15% to 20% of them singletons. The sample here was PBMCs, mostly from graft donor cells, taken 360 days after TCRalphabeta/CD19-depleted stem cell transplant. These receptors came from a male patient aged 10-17 years who had a stem cell transplant for acute lymphoblastic leukemia, so the T cells may come from the graft donor. The CDR3 runs from the conserved cysteine through the conserved F or W. A D gene is named only where the DNA matches it firmly.

NA | TRBV9 | CASSAGPSWGTDTQYF
NA | TRBV7-3 | CASSLNYQGRGTEAFF
NA | TRBV5-1 | CASSSNRQREQYF
NA | TRBV18 | CASSPRITAGDTEAFF
TRBD2 | TRBV5-1 | CASSPVTSGTNNEQFF
TRBD2 | TRBV10-2 | CASSRWGTTSGASYEQYF
TRBD2 | TRBV7-3 | CASSLSRLAGVADTQYF
TRBD1 | TRBV12-3/TRBV12-4 | CASSLDRGQGYTF
NA | TRBV15 | CATSRGRKGNYNEQFF
TRBD2 | TRBV5-1 | CASSLLVGGTGELFF
NA | TRBV7-3 | CASSLVDGTAQDTQYF
NA | TRBV15 | CATSRAWVGNQPQHF
NA | TRBV5-1 | CASSLQGSIEKLFF
TRBD1 | TRBV29-1 | CSVQPRPGTANTGELFF
TRBD1 | TRBV5-1 | CASRQTTGQEEKLFF
NA | TRBV21-1 | CASSLPRLAGPYEQYF
NA | TRBV29-1 | CSVEQDPRYGAAFF
NA | TRBV18 | CASSPDRTGNTIYF
TRBD1 | TRBV7-9 | CASSSFGTGLLDEQYF
NA | TRBV24-1 | CATSEPGWTHNEQFF
NA | TRBV29-1 | CSVETWGLETQYF
TRBD2 | TRBV27 | CASSYAGGAYEQYF
NA | TRBV2 | CASSPDGGDQPQHF
NA | TRBV5-1 | CASSLATPLSTGELFF
NA | TRBV7-9 | CASSHWRVQETQYF